This T cell receptor (beta chain) was documented in a study of response to subunit inactivated influenza vaccine. Germline CDR1 and CDR2: MDHEN and SYDVKM. V was clipped by 6 bases and J by 1 base, with 13 bases between them. CDR3 length: 16 residues. TCRdb itself ran the RT-PCR reads through MiXCR, one entry per CDR3 protein. This table has some 550,000 distinct CDR3 sequences, approximately 20% appearing once. These same data were also listed under a study on T cells expressing NK-cell markers. That report adds: TCR beta libraries carry UMIs added by 5'RACE template switching. Sorted CD3+CD56+NKG2C+, CD3+CD56+NKG2C- and CD3+CD56-NKG2C+ T cells supplied TCR beta repertoires. Several of the donors carried dominant NKG2C+ clonotypes that took up 1.0-7.0% of their CD8+ T cells. The CD3+CD56-NKG2C+ fraction of a few donors was also led by these clonotypes.

This material consisted of CD4+ T cells sorted from PBMCs, taken 11 to 12 days after vaccination. This clonotype was obtained from a man aged 50-60 years who received an inactivated influenza vaccine. The chain joins TRBV28 to TRBJ2-6, with D uncertain. In DNA form, the CDR3 reads TGTGCCAGCAGCCCCGGTGGTGCGTCTGGGGCCAACGTCCTGACTTTC. Translation: CASSPGGASGANVLTF.